The source of this T cell receptor (beta chain) is a study of early T cells in non-severe SARS-CoV-2 infection. On the study more broadly: The chains were unpaired, and the sequenced material was bulk RNA from unsorted whole blood.

TCRdb reprocessed the 5' RACE reads via MiXCR and lists one record per CDR3 protein. The sample lists fewer than 80,000 distinct CDR3 sequences, roughly an eighth occurring once. This clonotype was picked up a small number of times. Its antigen is unknown. V lost 6 bases, J lost 7 bases, and 21 bases lay in between. Germline V gives CDR1 SQVTM, CDR2 ANQGSEA. This CDR3 contains 14 residues. The study's findings and limits: Lookups in VDJdb leaned toward anti-spike CD8 responses and missed private and CD4 specificities.

The sequencing input was whole blood. The clonotype originates from an adult who was a healthcare worker with PCR-confirmed SARS-CoV-2 infection or an uninfected control (not recorded which). This chain uses TRBV29-1 with TRBJ2-5; D may match TRBD1 or TRBD2 (5 bases each). The CDR3 coding sequence is TGCAGCGTCGAAACGTTGACGGGACCGGGGACCCAGTACTTC. Encoded protein: CSVETLTGPGTQYF.